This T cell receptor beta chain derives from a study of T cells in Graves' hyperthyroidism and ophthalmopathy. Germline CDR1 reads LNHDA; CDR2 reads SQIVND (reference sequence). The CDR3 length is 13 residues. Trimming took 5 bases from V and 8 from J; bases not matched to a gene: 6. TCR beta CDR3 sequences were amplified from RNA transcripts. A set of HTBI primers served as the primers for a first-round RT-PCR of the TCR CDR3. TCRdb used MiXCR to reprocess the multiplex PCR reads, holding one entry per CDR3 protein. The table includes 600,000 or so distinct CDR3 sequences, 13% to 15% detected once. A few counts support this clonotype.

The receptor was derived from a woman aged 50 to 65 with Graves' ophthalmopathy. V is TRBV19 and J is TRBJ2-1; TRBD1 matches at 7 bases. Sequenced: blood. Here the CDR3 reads CASSPTGAHEQFF. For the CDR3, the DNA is TGTGCCAGTAGTCCCACAGGGGCCCATGAGCAGTTCTTC.